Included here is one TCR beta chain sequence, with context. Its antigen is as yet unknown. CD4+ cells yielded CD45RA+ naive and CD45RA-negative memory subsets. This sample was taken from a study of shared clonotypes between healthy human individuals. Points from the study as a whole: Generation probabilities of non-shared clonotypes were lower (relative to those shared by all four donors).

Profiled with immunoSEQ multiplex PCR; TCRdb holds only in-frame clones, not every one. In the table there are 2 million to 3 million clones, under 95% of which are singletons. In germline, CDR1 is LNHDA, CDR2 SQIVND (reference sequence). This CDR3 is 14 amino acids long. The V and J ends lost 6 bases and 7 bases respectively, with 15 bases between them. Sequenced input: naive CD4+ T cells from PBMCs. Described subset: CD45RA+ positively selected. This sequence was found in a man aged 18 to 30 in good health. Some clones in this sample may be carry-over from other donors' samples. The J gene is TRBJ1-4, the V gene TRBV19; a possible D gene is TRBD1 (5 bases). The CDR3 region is CASRRGRHTEKLFF. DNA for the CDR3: TGTGCCAGTAGGCGGGGGAGGCACACTGAAAAACTGTTTTTT.